This TCR beta chain was sequenced in a study of CD8 T cells in ankylosing spondylitis. Findings and limits, study-wide: There was a TCR beta motif, made of 7 to 9 highly homologous variants, that appeared characteristic of ankylosing spondylitis blood. Disease-associated clones were reportedly significantly overrepresented in matched ankylosing spondylitis synovial fluid.

Germline CDR1 reads SQVTM; CDR2 reads ANQGSEA. Between the trimmed V and J ends, which lost 6 bases and 4 bases, there was a span of 13 bases. The CDR3 length is 12 residues. The sample holds many counts of this clonotype. Its antigen is not known. Preparation of TCR beta libraries was done by quantitative 5'-RACE with molecular barcodes. TCRdb redid the calling of the 5' RACE reads with MiXCR, one entry per CDR3 protein. The table lists approximately 100,000 distinct CDR3 sequences, about 7.7% of them singletons. The sequence derives from a male donor with ankylosing spondylitis or in good health (not recorded which). Sequenced input: blood, either unsorted or a sorted T cell fraction (not recorded which). V and J are TRBV29-1 and TRBJ2-7, with unresolved D. CDR3 residues: CSVALDVYEQYF. The DNA for the CDR3 is TGCAGCGTCGCTCTGGATGTTTACGAGCAGTACTTC.